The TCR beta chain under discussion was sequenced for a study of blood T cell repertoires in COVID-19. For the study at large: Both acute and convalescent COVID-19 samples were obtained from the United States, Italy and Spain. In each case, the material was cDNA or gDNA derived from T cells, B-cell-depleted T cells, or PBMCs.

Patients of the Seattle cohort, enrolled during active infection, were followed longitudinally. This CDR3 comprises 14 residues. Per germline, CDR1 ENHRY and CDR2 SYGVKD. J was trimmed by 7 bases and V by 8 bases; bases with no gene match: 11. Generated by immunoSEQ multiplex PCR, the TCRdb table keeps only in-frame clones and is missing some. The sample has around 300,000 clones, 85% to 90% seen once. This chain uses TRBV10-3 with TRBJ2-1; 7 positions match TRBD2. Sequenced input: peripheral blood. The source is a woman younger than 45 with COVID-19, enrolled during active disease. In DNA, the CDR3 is TGTGCCATCTCCTTTTCCAGGGAGGGGAATGAGCAGTTCTTC. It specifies CAISFSREGNEQFF.